Listed below are T cell receptor beta chains from one sample, sequenced in a study of T-cell reconstitution after alpha-beta-depleted transplantation in children. TCRdb reprocessed the PCR reads via MiXCR and lists one record per CDR3 protein. The sample records 700,000 to 850,000 distinct CDR3 sequences, 15% to 20% being singletons. The specimen comprised PBMCs, mostly from graft donor cells, sampled 360 days after TCRalphabeta/CD19-depleted stem cell transplant. The source of these receptors is a male patient between 5 and 17 years old who had a stem cell transplant for acute lymphoblastic leukemia, so the T cells may come from the graft donor. The CDR3 runs from the conserved cysteine through the conserved F or W. Each record gives: V gene, J gene, CDR3 protein.

V gene: TRBV5-5; J gene: TRBJ2-2; CDR3 protein: CASSATGGGELFF
V gene: TRBV29-1; J gene: TRBJ2-7; CDR3 protein: CSVQRGSTYEQYF
V gene: TRBV5-1; J gene: TRBJ2-1; CDR3 protein: CASSLTGESYNEQFF
V gene: TRBV10-3; J gene: TRBJ2-1; CDR3 protein: CAITLTNEQFF
V gene: TRBV7-6; J gene: TRBJ2-1; CDR3 protein: CASSLALGSSGSPSNEQFF
V gene: TRBV29-1; J gene: TRBJ2-5; CDR3 protein: CSVVRQGGETQYF
V gene: TRBV7-8; J gene: TRBJ2-7; CDR3 protein: CASSLGIPLSSYEQYF
V gene: TRBV20-1; J gene: TRBJ1-3; CDR3 protein: CSADNRGYGNTIYF
V gene: TRBV18; J gene: TRBJ1-2; CDR3 protein: CASSTVGQGIYGYTF
V gene: TRBV5-1; J gene: TRBJ2-3; CDR3 protein: CASSLARGAGTDTQYF
V gene: TRBV12-3/TRBV12-4; J gene: TRBJ2-7; CDR3 protein: CASSDRGNSYEQYF
V gene: TRBV5-1; J gene: TRBJ2-5; CDR3 protein: CASSLARGSETQYF
V gene: TRBV4-1; J gene: TRBJ2-5; CDR3 protein: CASSQDGLAGGETQYF
V gene: TRBV20-1; J gene: TRBJ2-7; CDR3 protein: CSAGRDRSYEQYF
V gene: TRBV20-1; J gene: TRBJ1-6; CDR3 protein: CSAFSPGQAASPLHF
V gene: TRBV7-3; J gene: TRBJ2-3; CDR3 protein: CASSSRTSGRVTDTQYF
V gene: TRBV18; J gene: TRBJ2-7; CDR3 protein: CASSPARATGAGEQYF
V gene: TRBV5-1; J gene: TRBJ2-4; CDR3 protein: CASSPADSNGKVAIQYF
V gene: TRBV7-3; J gene: TRBJ2-3; CDR3 protein: CASSFLAGGPADTQYF
V gene: TRBV9; J gene: TRBJ2-5; CDR3 protein: CASSVSPRDRGGAQYF
V gene: TRBV9; J gene: TRBJ1-2; CDR3 protein: CASNQWGSLGYTF
V gene: TRBV7-2; J gene: TRBJ2-7; CDR3 protein: CASSLVVAGPSYEQYF
V gene: TRBV6-5; J gene: TRBJ2-7; CDR3 protein: CASSYEGVSYEQYF
V gene: TRBV7-3; J gene: TRBJ2-7; CDR3 protein: CASSLARGAPYEQYF
V gene: TRBV18; J gene: TRBJ2-3; CDR3 protein: CASSPGAGGSDTQYF
V gene: TRBV3-1; J gene: TRBJ2-1; CDR3 protein: CASREGSLSYNEQFF